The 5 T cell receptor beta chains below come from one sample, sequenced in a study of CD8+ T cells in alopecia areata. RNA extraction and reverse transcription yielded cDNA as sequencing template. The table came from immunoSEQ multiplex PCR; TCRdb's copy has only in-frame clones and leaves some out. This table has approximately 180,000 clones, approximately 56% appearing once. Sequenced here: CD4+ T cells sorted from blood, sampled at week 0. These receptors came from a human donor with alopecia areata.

The CDR3 DNA follows: TGTGCCAGCAGTTCCTACCCTGGACGGAGGGGAAACTATGGCTACACCTTC. Its translation is CASSSYPGRRGNYGYTF. The V and J genes are TRBV27 and TRBJ1-2; tentative D call: TRBD1 (5 bases). CDR3 size: 17 residues. CDR1 MNHEY and CDR2 SMNVEV come from the germline V gene (reference sequence). Trimming left V 4 bases short and J 2 bases short, with 20 bases between.

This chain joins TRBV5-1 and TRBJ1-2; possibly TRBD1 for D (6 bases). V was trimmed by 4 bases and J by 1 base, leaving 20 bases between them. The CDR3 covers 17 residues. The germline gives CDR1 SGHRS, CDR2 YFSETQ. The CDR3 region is CASSRTPGTSGNYGYTF. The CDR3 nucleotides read TGCGCCAGCAGCCGCACACCCGGGACAAGCGGTAACTATGGCTACACCTTC.

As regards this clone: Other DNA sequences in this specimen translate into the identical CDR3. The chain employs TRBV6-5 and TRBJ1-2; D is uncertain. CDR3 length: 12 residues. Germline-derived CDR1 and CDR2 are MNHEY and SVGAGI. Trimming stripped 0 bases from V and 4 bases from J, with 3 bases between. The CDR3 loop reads CASSYSGYGYTF. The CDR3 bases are TGTGCCAGCAGTTACTCGGGCTATGGCTACACCTTC.

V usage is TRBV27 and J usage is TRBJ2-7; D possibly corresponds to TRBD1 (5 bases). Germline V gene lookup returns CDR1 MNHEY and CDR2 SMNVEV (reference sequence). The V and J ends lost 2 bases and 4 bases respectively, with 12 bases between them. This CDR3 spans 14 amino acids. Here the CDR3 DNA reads TGTGCCAGCAGTTTACTTCAGGGTGGGTACGAGCAGTACTTC. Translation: CASSLLQGGYEQYF.

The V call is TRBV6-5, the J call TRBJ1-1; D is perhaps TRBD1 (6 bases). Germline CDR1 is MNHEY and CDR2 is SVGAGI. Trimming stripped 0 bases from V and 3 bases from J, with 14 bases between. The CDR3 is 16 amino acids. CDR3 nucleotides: TGTGCCAGCAGTTACTCCCAGGGTAGGGGGGACACTGAAGCTTTCTTT. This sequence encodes CASSYSQGRGDTEAFF.